The 28 T cell receptor beta chains below come from one sample, sequenced in a study of blood T cell repertoires in COVID-19 (dated by TCRdb to about 2020). The method was the immunoSEQ multiplex PCR assay. This immuneACCESS table, as held by TCRdb, lists in-frame sequences with V and J called but not all clones. Of the missing ones, under half trace to an unresolved V gene in checked studies; the others have no known cause. This sample holds about 68,000 clones; around 86% were observed only once. The biggest ten clones account for under 7% of the sample. The specimen sequenced was peripheral blood. Receptors originate from a man over 45 with active COVID-19.

The chain has TRBV19 and TRBJ2-4, with 10 bases lining up with TRBD1. The V and J ends lost 5 bases and 2 bases, in that order; junction bases with no gene match: 6. Germline-derived CDR1 and CDR2 are LNHDA and SQIVND (reference sequence). The CDR3 spans 16 residues. CDR3: CASSAWTGGTKNIQYF. In nucleotides, the CDR3 is TGTGCCAGTAGTGCCTGGACAGGGGGTACCAAAAACATTCAGTACTTC. The full variable domain, completed using reference TRBV19 and TRBJ2-4, is DGGITQSPKYLFRKEGQNVTLSCEQNLNHDAMYWYRQDPGQGLRLIYYSQIVNDFQKGDIAEGYSVSREKKESFPLTVTSAQKNPTAFYLCASSAWTGGTKNIQYFGAGTRLSVL.

This chain joins TRBV19 and TRBJ2-7; TRBD1 matches at 7 bases. Trimming took 8 bases from V and 1 from J; bases not matched to a gene: 8. The CDR3 consists of 14 residues. Germline CDR1 reads LNHDA; CDR2 reads SQIVND (reference sequence). CDR3 nucleotides: TGTGCCAGTCAGGACAGGACCCAATCCTACGAGCAGTACTTC. Amino acids: CASQDRTQSYEQYF.

This chain links TRBV10-1 with TRBJ2-7, with D possibly TRBD2 on 5 matching bases. Trimming took 4 bases from V and 6 from J, leaving 10 bases between them. The CDR3 consists of 12 residues. Germline V lookup: CDR1 WNHNN, CDR2 SYGVQD (reference sequence). The CDR3 DNA sequence: TGCGCCAGCAGTGCTTCCCGGGGCGAGCAGTACTTC. This sequence encodes CASSASRGEQYF.

The rearrangement joins TRBV5-4 to TRBJ2-3; 7 bases align to TRBD1. The V gene end was trimmed by 4 bases and the J gene end by 1 base; junction bases not matched to a gene: 3. The CDR3 is 14 residues long. Looked up from germline, CDR1 is SGHNT and CDR2 is YYREEE (reference sequence). The CDR3 DNA reads TGTGCCAGCAGCCTAGACAGGGGCACAGATACGCAGTATTTT. This translates into CASSLDRGTDTQYF. Full variable domain (remainder filled in from reference TRBV5-4 and TRBJ2-3): ETGVTQSPTHLIKTRGQQVTLRCSSQSGHNTVSWYQQALGQGPQFIFQYYREEENGRGNFPPRFSGLQFPNYSSELNVNALELDDSALYLCASSLDRGTDTQYFGPGTRLTVL.

This clone was detected only once. The chain carries TRBV11-1 and TRBJ2-4; possibly TRBD1 for D (5 bases). CDR1 SGHAT and CDR2 FQDESV come from the germline V gene (reference sequence). This CDR3 spans 14 amino acids. V gave up 3 bases and J gave up 4 bases, with 10 bases separating them. The CDR3 spells CASSFRQGKNIQYF. DNA of the CDR3: TGTGCCAGCAGCTTTCGGCAGGGTAAAAACATTCAGTACTTC.

The rearrangement joins TRBV10-3 to TRBJ2-1, with 11 bases aligning to TRBD2. Germline V gives CDR1 ENHRY, CDR2 SYGVKD. Losses at the gene ends were 4 bases for V and 8 bases for J; bases not matched to a gene: 13. The CDR3 spans 17 residues. This chain's CDR3 is CAISASSGRAGSDEQFF. The CDR3 DNA reads TGTGCCATCAGTGCGAGTAGCGGGAGGGCAGGGTCCGATGAGCAGTTCTTC.

This clone showed up just once. J is TRBJ1-2 and V is TRBV5-6; TRBD1 matches 7 bases. CDR1 SGHDT and CDR2 YYEEEE come from the germline V gene. This CDR3 is built from 14 residues. With V trimmed by 4 bases and J by 0 bases, 3 bases remained unmatched. The CDR3 here is CASSPTGANYGYTF. Written as DNA, the CDR3 is TGTGCCAGCAGCCCAACAGGGGCTAACTATGGCTACACCTTC.

This chain uses TRBV6-2 or TRBV6-3 with TRBJ1-4; D is unclear. Trimming shortened V by 3 bases and J by 3 bases, and 8 bases separated the two germline ends. This CDR3 has 14 amino acids. Germline-derived CDR1 and CDR2 are MNHEY and SVGEGT. CDR3 in amino acids: CASSYQEANEKLFF. The CDR3 DNA reads as TGTGCCAGCAGTTATCAGGAGGCTAATGAAAAACTGTTTTTT.

J is TRBJ1-1 and V is TRBV6-4, with D possibly being TRBD1 (6 bases). The germline CDR1 and CDR2 sequences are MRHNA and SNTAGT. V dropped 8 bases and J dropped 5 bases, with 21 bases sitting between them. The CDR3 extends over 15 amino acids. CDR3 bases: TGTGCCAGCCGAGACACCTCCAGGGGTTATACTGAAGCTTTCTTT. This encodes CASRDTSRGYTEAFF.

The genes are TRBV6-1 and TRBJ2-7; TRBD1 aligns across 9 bases. The CDR3 totals 15 residues. Germline V gene data show CDR1 as MNHNS and CDR2 as SASEGT. The V segment lost 2 bases and the J segment 4 bases; nucleotides outside the gene matches: 6. CDR3 DNA sequence: TGTGCCAGCAGTGAACCGGGACAGGGAAAGTACGAGCAGTACTTC. Its translation: CASSEPGQGKYEQYF.

This chain joins TRBV4-3 and TRBJ2-1; 8 nucleotides match TRBD2. V shed 4 bases, J shed 6 bases, and the junction held 11 bases outside the gene matches. CDR1 is LGHNA and CDR2 is YSLEER in the germline V gene. The CDR3 length is 16 residues. CDR3 DNA sequence: TGCGCCAGCAGCCGAATAAGCGGGAGTAAGGGCAATGAGCAGTTCTTC. Protein product: CASSRISGSKGNEQFF.

The V call is TRBV4-3, the J call TRBJ1-5; TRBD1 might be the D (6 bases). The germline V gene has CDR1 LGHNA and CDR2 YSLEER. The CDR3 runs to 20 residues. The V end was cut by 0 bases, the J end by 0 bases, with 21 bases between. CDR3 region: CASSQELSTGVYYSNQPQHF. DNA of the CDR3: TGCGCCAGCAGCCAAGAACTTTCGACAGGAGTCTATTATAGCAATCAGCCCCAGCATTTT.

The gene calls are TRBV15 and TRBJ2-1; D is undetermined. The CDR3 contains 14 residues. V lost 0 bases and J lost 7, with 10 bases in between. Germline values: CDR1 LNHNV, CDR2 YYDKDF (reference sequence). In nucleotides, the CDR3 is TGTGCCACCAGCAGAGAACTCCTCCCTAATGAGCAGTTCTTC. It encodes CATSRELLPNEQFF.

The genes are TRBV7-2 and TRBJ1-1, with D perhaps matching TRBD1 (5 bases). Trimming stripped 5 bases from V and 0 bases from J, with 16 bases between. The CDR3 has 16 residues. Germline-derived CDR1 and CDR2 are SGHTA and FQGNSA. CDR3 sequence: CASSLLPEGVNTEAFF. The CDR3 bases are TGTGCCAGCAGCCTCCTTCCGGAAGGGGTGAACACTGAAGCTTTCTTT.

CDR3 nucleotide sequence: TGTGCCAGCAGCTTAGGTAGGGGCATAGGGACAGCCTACGAGCAGTACTTC. This translates into CASSLGRGIGTAYEQYF. V usage is TRBV11-2 and J usage is TRBJ2-7; TRBD1 agrees at 7 bases. The CDR3 runs 17 residues. Germline V gene data show CDR1 as SGHAT and CDR2 as FQNNGV. Unmatched junction bases numbered 11, after V lost 1 base and J lost 2 bases. Filled out from reference TRBV11-2 and TRBJ2-7, the complete variable domain reads EAGVAQSPRYKIIEKRQSVAFWCNPISGHATLYWYQQILGQGPKLLIQFQNNGVVDDSQLPKDRFSAERLKGVDSTLKIQPAKLEDSAVYLCASSLGRGIGTAYEQYFGPGTRLTVT.

This clone was found a few times. The chain combines TRBV6-5 with TRBJ2-3; tentatively, D is TRBD1 (8 bases). V dropped 5 bases and J dropped 5 bases, with 14 bases sitting between them. Per germline, CDR1 MNHEY and CDR2 SVGAGI. The CDR3 has 14 residues. The CDR3 sequence is CASSRTGGGDTQYF. DNA of the CDR3: TGTGCCAGCAGTCGAACAGGGGGGGGAGATACGCAGTATTTT.

The chain combines TRBV20-1 with TRBJ2-1, with D possibly TRBD1 on 6 matching bases. The CDR3 has 16 amino acids. The V end was cut by 3 bases, the J end by 1 base, with 16 bases between. Germline V lookup: CDR1 DFQATT, CDR2 SNEGSKA (reference sequence). The CDR3 DNA reads TGCAGTGCTAGTAAGAGGACAGAGGTTTCCTACAATGAGCAGTTCTTC. Protein product: CSASKRTEVSYNEQFF.

The chain carries TRBV6-6 and TRBJ1-6; the D is unclear. CDR1 is MNHNY, CDR2 SVGAGI, per germline (reference sequence). There are 14 residues in the CDR3. Deletions cut 2 bases from V and 7 bases from J, with 9 bases between. The CDR3 protein is CASSYERGNSPLHF. The DNA for the CDR3 is TGTGCCAGCAGTTACGAGCGAGGGAATTCACCCCTCCACTTT.

The chain links TRBV5-4 to TRBJ1-1; TRBD1 agrees at 7 bases. J was trimmed by 1 base and V by 2 bases; bases with no gene match: 2. This CDR3 contains 14 residues. CDR1 SGHNT and CDR2 YYREEE come from the germline V gene (reference sequence). The DNA of the CDR3 is TGTGCCAGCAGCTTTGAGGGGGCGAACACTGAAGCTTTCTTT. Its translation: CASSFEGANTEAFF.

V usage is TRBV24-1 and J usage is TRBJ1-3; tentative D call: TRBD1 (6 bases). This CDR3 is 15 amino acids long. V lost 4 bases and J 0 bases, leaving 9 bases between the germline ends. Germline-derived CDR1 and CDR2 are KGHDR and SFDVKD. DNA for the CDR3: TGTGCCACCAGTGACGGGACAAGCTCTGGAAACACCATATATTTT. It is translated as CATSDGTSSGNTIYF.

The chain recombines TRBV5-4 with TRBJ1-1; 7 nucleotides match TRBD1. J gave up 4 bases and V 4 bases, and 7 bases lay outside the gene matches. The CDR3 totals 14 residues. Germline CDR1 SGHNT, CDR2 YYREEE (reference sequence). The CDR3 region has the DNA TGTGCCAGCAGCCGCCGGGACAGTTCCACTGAAGCTTTCTTT. As protein: CASSRRDSSTEAFF. The whole variable domain, remainder taken from reference TRBV5-4 and TRBJ1-1, is ETGVTQSPTHLIKTRGQQVTLRCSSQSGHNTVSWYQQALGQGPQFIFQYYREEENGRGNFPPRFSGLQFPNYSSELNVNALELDDSALYLCASSRRDSSTEAFFGQGTRLTVV.

This clone has just a few counts. This chain uses TRBV7-9 with TRBJ1-2; possible D gene TRBD1, 5 bases. Trimming took off 7 bases at V and 4 bases at J, with 13 bases between the two ends. The V gene's germline CDR1 is SEHNR and CDR2 FQNEAQ (reference sequence). This CDR3 has 13 amino acids. The CDR3 DNA sequence: TGTGCCAGCATCCCGGGGGGGAGCTATGGCTACACCTTC. It codes for CASIPGGSYGYTF.

This rearrangement joins TRBV28 to TRBJ1-1; 7 bases map to TRBD1. V lost 7 bases to trimming and J lost 1 base; unmatched junction nucleotides: 6. The CDR3 runs to 14 residues. Germline-derived CDR1 and CDR2 are MDHEN and SYDVKM. CDR3 nucleotide sequence: TGTGCCAGCACTTCGGGACAGACGAACACTGAAGCTTTCTTT. Its protein product is CASTSGQTNTEAFF.

This chain connects TRBV30 to TRBJ2-7; 15 bases align to TRBD2. V was pared by 2 bases and J by 9 bases, with 17 bases of the junction left unmatched. The CDR3 totals 18 residues. The germline CDR1 and CDR2 sequences are GTSNPN and SVGIG (reference sequence). The CDR3: CAWSSSRTSGREAGGQYF. In DNA form, the CDR3 reads TGTGCCTGGAGTTCCTCCCGGACTAGCGGGAGGGAAGCAGGGGGGCAGTACTTC.

V gene TRBV5-6 combines with J gene TRBJ1-1; possibly TRBD1 for D (6 bases). V was cut by 5 bases and J by 1 base, with 15 bases left in between. The CDR3 loop spans 15 amino acids. Germline V CDR1 and CDR2: SGHDT, YYEEEE. In DNA, the CDR3 is TGTGCCAGCAGGGAACAGGGTTTTGGGAACACTGAAGCTTTCTTT. This encodes CASREQGFGNTEAFF. Supplemented by reference TRBV5-6 and TRBJ1-1, the full variable domain reads DAGVTQSPTHLIKTRGQQVTLRCSPKSGHDTVSWYQQALGQGPQFIFQYYEEEERQRGNFPDRFSGHQFPNYSSELNVNALLLGDSALYLCASREQGFGNTEAFFGQGTRLTVV.

This clone has only one observation. The CDR3 spells CASKGRGYGNTIYF. In nucleotides, the CDR3 is TGTGCCAGCAAGGGCAGGGGCTATGGAAACACCATATATTTT. The genes are TRBV21-1 and TRBJ1-3; the table names TRBD1, a call not compared with the DNA. TRBV21-1 is listed as a pseudogene. The CDR3 totals 14 residues.

This chain uses TRBV11-1 with TRBJ1-1; D may be TRBD1 (5 bases). V shed 5 bases and J shed 7 bases, with 11 bases lying between them. Germline CDR1 is SGHAT and CDR2 is FQDESV (reference sequence). This CDR3 has 12 amino acids. The CDR3 nucleotides read TGTGCCAGCAGCCGAGTAGGGGATGAAGCTTTCTTT. Translated: CASSRVGDEAFF.

The rearrangement joins TRBV28 to TRBJ1-1; possibly TRBD1 for D (5 bases). Trimming pared 4 bases from V and 1 base from J, leaving 7 bases between. The CDR3 spans 13 residues. Germline CDR1 reads MDHEN; CDR2 reads SYDVKM. The CDR3 DNA is TGTGCCAGCAGTTCAGGACAGAACACTGAAGCTTTCTTT. It yields the protein CASSSGQNTEAFF. Supplemented by reference TRBV28 and TRBJ1-1, the full variable domain reads DVKVTQSSRYLVKRTGEKVFLECVQDMDHENMFWYRQDPGLGLRLIYFSYDVKMKEKGDIPEGYSVSREKKERFSLILESASTNQTSMYLCASSSGQNTEAFFGQGTRLTVV.